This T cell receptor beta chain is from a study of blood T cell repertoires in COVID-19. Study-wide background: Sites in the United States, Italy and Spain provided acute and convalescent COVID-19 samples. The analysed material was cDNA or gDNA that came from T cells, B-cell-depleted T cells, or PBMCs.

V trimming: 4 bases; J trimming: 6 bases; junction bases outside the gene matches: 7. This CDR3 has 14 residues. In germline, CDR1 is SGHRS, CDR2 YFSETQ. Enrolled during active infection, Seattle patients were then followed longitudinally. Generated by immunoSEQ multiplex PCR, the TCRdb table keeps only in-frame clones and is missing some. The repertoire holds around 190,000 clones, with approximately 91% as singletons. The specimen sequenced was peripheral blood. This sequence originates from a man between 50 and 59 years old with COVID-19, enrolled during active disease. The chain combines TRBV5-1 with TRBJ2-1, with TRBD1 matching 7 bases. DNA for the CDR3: TGCGCCAGCAGCCTTGGACAGGCGAGCAATGAGCAGTTCTTC. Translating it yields CASSLGQASNEQFF.